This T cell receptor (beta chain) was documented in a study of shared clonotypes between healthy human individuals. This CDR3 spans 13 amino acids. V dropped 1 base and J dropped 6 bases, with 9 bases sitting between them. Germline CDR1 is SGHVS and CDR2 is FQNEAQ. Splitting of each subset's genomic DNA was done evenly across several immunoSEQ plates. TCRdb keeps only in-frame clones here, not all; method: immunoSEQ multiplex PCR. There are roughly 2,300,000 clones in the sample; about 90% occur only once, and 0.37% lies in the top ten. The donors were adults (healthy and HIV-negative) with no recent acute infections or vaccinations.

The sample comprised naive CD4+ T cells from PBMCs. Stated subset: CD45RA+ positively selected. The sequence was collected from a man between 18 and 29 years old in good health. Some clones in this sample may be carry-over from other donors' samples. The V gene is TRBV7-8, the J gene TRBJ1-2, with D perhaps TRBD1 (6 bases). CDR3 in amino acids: CASSLEQGHGYTF. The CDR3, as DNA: TGTGCCAGCAGCTTAGAACAGGGCCATGGCTACACCTTC.